This T cell receptor (beta chain) emerged from a study of T cells in Graves' hyperthyroidism and ophthalmopathy. It was RNA transcripts that yielded the amplified TCR beta CDR3 regions. Using the HTBI primer set, a first-round RT-PCR was run on the TCR CDR3. TCRdb itself ran the multiplex PCR reads through MiXCR, one entry per CDR3 protein. The table lists around 300,000 distinct CDR3 sequences, 13% of them singletons. This clonotype was seen repeatedly, ten times or more. The CDR3 has 15 amino acids. V was trimmed by 4 bases and J by 2 bases, leaving 13 bases between them. Germline V CDR1 and CDR2: SNHLY, FYNNEI.

The chain uses TRBV2 and TRBJ2-3; D is uncertain. The TCR was taken from a woman under 40 with Graves' hyperthyroidism that later progressed to Graves' ophthalmopathy. Sequencing was done on a sample of blood. The CDR3 sequence is CASSVPRGTTDTQYF. The CDR3 coding sequence is TGTGCCAGCAGTGTCCCTAGAGGTACCACAGATACGCAGTATTTT. Full variable domain (remainder filled in from reference TRBV2 and TRBJ2-3): EPEVTQTPSHQVTQMGQEVILRCVPISNHLYFYWYRQILGQKVEFLVSFYNNEISEKSEIFDDQFSVERPDGSNFTLKIRSTKLEDSAMYFCASSVPRGTTDTQYFGPGTRLTVL.